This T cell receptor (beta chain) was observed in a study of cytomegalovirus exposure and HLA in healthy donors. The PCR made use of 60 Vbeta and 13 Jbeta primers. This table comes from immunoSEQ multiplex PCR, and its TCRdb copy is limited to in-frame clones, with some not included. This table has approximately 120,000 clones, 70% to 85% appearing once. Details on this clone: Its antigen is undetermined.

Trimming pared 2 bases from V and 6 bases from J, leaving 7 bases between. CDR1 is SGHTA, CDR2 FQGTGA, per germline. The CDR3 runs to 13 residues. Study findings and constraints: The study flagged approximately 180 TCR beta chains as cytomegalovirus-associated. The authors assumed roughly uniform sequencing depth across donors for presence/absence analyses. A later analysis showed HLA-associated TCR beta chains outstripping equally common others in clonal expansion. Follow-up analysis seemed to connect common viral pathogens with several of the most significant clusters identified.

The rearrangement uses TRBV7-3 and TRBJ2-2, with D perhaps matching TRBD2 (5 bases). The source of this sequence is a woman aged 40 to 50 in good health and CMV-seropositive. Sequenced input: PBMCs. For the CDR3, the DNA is TGTGCCAGCAGCTTAGGAGGCTCCGGGGAGCTGTTTTTT. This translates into CASSLGGSGELFF. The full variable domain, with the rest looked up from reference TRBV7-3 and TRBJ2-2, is GAGVSQTPSNKVTEKGKYVELRCDPISGHTALYWYRQSLGQGPEFLIYFQGTGAADDSGLPNDRFFAVRPEGSVSTLKIQRTERGDSAVYLCASSLGGSGELFFGEGSRLTVL.